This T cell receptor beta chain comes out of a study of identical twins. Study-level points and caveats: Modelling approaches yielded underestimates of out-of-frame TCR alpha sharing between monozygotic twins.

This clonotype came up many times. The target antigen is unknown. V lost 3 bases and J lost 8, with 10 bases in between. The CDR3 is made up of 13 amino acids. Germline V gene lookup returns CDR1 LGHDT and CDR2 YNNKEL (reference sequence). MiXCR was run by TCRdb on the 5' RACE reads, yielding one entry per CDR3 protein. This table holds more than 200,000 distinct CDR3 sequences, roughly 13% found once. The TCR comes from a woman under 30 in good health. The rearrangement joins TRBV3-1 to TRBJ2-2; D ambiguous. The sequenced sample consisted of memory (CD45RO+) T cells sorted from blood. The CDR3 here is CASSQTRTGELFF. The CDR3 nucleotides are TGTGCCAGCAGCCAGACAAGGACGGGGGAGCTGTTTTTT.